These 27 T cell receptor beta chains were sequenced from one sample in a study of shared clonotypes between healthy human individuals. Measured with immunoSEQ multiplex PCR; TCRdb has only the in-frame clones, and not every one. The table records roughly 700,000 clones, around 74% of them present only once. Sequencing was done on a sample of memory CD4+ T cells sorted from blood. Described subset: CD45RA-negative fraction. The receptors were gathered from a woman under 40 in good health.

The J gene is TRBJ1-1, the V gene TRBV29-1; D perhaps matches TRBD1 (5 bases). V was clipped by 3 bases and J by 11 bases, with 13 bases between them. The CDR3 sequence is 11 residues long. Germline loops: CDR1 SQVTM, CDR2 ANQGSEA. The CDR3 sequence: CSVDGQGMAFF. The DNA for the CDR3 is TGCAGCGTTGATGGGCAGGGAATGGCTTTCTTT.

CDR3 nucleotide sequence: TGCGCCAGCAGCTTGGTTCAGGGGGGCGGTCTGGAGACCCAGTACTTC. Translating it yields CASSLVQGGGLETQYF. The chain recombines TRBV5-1 with TRBJ2-5; weak D call: TRBD1 (7 bases). V lost 0 bases and J 5 bases, leaving 17 bases between the germline ends. Germline CDR1 SGHRS, CDR2 YFSETQ. The CDR3 is 16 amino acids.

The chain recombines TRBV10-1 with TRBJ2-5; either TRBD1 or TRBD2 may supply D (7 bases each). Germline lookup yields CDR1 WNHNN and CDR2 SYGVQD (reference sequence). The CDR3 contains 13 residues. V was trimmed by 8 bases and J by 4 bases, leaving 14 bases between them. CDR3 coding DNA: TGCGCCAGCCTCTCAGGGGGGGGAGAGACCCAGTACTTC. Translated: CASLSGGGETQYF.

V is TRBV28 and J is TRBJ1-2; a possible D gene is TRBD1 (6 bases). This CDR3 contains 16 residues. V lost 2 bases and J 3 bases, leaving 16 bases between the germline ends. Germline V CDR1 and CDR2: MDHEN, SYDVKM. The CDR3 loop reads CASSLRRGKAHYGYTF. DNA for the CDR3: TGTGCCAGCAGTTTAAGAAGGGGGAAGGCTCACTATGGCTACACCTTC.

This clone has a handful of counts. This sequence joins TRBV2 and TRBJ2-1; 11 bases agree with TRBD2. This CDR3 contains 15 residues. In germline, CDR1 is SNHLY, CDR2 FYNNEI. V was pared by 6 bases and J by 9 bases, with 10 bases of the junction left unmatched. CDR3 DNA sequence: TGTGCCAGCAGACCACTAGCGGGAGCCCCAGGTGAGCAGTTCTTC. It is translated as CASRPLAGAPGEQFF.

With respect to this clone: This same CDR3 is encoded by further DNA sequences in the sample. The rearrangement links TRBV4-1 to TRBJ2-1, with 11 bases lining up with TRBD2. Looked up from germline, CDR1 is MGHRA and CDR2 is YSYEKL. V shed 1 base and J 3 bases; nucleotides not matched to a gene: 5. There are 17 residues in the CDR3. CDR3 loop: CASSQGDTSGGYNEQFF. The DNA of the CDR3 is TGCGCCAGCAGCCAAGGCGATACTAGCGGGGGCTACAATGAGCAGTTCTTC.

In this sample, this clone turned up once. The CDR3: CASSFGTVNYGYTF. In DNA form, the CDR3 reads TGCGCCAGCAGCTTCGGGACAGTAAACTATGGCTACACCTTC. The gene calls are TRBV5-1 and TRBJ1-2; TRBD1 matches at 7 bases. The germline CDR1 and CDR2 sequences are SGHRS and YFSETQ. The V gene end was trimmed by 2 bases and the J gene end by 2 bases; junction bases not matched to a gene: 3. The CDR3 contains 14 residues.

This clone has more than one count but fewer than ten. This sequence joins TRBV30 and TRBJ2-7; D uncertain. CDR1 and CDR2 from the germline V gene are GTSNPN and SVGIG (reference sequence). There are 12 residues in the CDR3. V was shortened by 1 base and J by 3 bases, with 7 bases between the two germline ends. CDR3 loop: CAWSDRRYEQYF. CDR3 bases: TGTGCCTGGAGTGATAGGCGCTACGAGCAGTACTTC.

CDR3 DNA sequence: TGCGCCAGCAGCCTAGCCGCGGGACAGAGCTACGAGCAGTACTTC. Its protein is CASSLAAGQSYEQYF. The chain couples TRBV4-1 to TRBJ2-7, with a possible D match to TRBD1 (7 bases). Trimming pared 4 bases from V and 3 bases from J, leaving 16 bases between. This CDR3 contains 15 residues. Per the germline V gene, CDR1 is MGHRA and CDR2 is YSYEKL.

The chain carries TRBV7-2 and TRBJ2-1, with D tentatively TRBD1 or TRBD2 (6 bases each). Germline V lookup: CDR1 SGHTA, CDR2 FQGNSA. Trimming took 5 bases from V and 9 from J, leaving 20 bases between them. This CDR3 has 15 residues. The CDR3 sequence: CASSQGLARVGEQFF. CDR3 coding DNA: TGTGCCAGCAGCCAGGGGCTAGCGCGTGTGGGTGAGCAGTTCTTC.

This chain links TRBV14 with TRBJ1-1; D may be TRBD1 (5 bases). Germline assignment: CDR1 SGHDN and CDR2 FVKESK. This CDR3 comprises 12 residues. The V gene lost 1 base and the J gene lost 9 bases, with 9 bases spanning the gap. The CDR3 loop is CASSQGAGQAFF. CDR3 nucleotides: TGTGCCAGCAGCCAAGGGGCAGGGCAAGCTTTCTTT.

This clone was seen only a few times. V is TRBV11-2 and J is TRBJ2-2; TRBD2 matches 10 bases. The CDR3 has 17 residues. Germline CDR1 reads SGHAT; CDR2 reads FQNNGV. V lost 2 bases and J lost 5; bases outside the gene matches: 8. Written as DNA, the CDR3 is TGTGCCAGCAGCTTAACCACTAGCGGGATATATACCGGGGAGCTGTTTTTT. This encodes CASSLTTSGIYTGELFF.

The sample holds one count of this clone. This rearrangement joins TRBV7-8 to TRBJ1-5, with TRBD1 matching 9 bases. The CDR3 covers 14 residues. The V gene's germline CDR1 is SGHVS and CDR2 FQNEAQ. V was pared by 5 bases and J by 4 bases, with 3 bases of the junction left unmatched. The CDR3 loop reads CASSLDRGNQPQHF. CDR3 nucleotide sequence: TGTGCCAGCAGCCTAGACAGGGGGAATCAGCCCCAGCATTTT.

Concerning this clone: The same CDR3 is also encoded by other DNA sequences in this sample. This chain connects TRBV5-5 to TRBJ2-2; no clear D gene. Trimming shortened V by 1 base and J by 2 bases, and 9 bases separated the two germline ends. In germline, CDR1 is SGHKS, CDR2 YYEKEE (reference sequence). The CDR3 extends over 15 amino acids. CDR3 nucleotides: TGTGCCAGCAGCTTGACAGCCGGTAACACCGGGGAGCTGTTTTTT. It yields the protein CASSLTAGNTGELFF.

In nucleotides, the CDR3 is TGTGCCATCGGGGGACCTAACTATGGCTACACCTTC. Translated, it gives CAIGGPNYGYTF. The chain joins TRBV10-3 to TRBJ1-2; the D gene is possibly TRBD1 (5 bases). V was pared by 8 bases and J by 0 bases, with 7 bases between. This CDR3 is 12 amino acids long. From germline, CDR1 is ENHRY and CDR2 SYGVKD.

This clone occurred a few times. CDR3 DNA sequence: TGCGCCAGCAGCTTGGGTGGCGGGAGTGCAGATACGCAGTATTTT. Its translation: CASSLGGGSADTQYF. J is TRBJ2-3 and V is TRBV5-1, with 7 bases matching TRBD2. V shed 0 bases and J 4 bases; nucleotides not matched to a gene: 5. Germline values: CDR1 SGHRS, CDR2 YFSETQ. This CDR3 contains 15 residues.

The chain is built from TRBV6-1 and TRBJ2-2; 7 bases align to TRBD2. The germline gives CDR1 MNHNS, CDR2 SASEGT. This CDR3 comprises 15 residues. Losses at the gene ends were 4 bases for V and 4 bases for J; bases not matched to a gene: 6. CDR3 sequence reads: CASSVSLAPTGELFF. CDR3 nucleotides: TGTGCCAGCAGTGTCTCACTAGCGCCCACCGGGGAGCTGTTTTTT.

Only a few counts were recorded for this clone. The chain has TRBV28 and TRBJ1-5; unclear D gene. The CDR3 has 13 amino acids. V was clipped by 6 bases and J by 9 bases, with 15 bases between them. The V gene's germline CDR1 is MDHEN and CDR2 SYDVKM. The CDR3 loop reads CASSITTRPPQHF. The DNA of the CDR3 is TGTGCCAGCAGCATAACGACGCGGCCGCCCCAGCATTTT.

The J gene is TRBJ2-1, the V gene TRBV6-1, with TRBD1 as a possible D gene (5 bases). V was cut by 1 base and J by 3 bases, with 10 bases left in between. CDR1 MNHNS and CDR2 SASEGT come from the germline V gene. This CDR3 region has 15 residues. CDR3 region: CASSEGQRLYNEQFF. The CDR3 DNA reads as TGTGCCAGCAGTGAAGGACAGCGACTCTACAATGAGCAGTTCTTC.

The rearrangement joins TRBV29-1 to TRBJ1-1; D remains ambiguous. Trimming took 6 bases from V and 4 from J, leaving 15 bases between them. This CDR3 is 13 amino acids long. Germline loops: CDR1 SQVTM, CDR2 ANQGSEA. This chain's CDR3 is CSVHSGVRTEAFF. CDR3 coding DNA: TGCAGCGTCCACAGTGGAGTGCGCACTGAAGCTTTCTTT. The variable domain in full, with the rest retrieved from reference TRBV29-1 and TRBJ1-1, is SAVISQKPSRDICQRGTSLTIQCQVDSQVTMMFWYRQQPGQSLTLIATANQGSEATYESGFVIDKFPISRPNLTFSTLTVSNMSPEDSSIYLCSVHSGVRTEAFFGQGTRLTVV.

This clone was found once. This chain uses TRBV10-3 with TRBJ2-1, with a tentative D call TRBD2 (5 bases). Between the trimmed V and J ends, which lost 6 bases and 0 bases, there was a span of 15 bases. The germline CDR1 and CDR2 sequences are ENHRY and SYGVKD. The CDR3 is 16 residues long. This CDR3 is CAIRADSSNSYNEQFF. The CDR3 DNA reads TGTGCCATCAGAGCAGATTCTAGCAACTCCTACAATGAGCAGTTCTTC.

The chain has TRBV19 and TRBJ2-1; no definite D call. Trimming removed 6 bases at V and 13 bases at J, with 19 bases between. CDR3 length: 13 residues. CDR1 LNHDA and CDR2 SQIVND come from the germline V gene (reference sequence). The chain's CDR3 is CASRKTLTPPQFF. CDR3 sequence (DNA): TGTGCCAGTAGGAAAACCTTGACTCCGCCCCAGTTCTTC. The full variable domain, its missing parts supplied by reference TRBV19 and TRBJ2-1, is DGGITQSPKYLFRKEGQNVTLSCEQNLNHDAMYWYRQDPGQGLRLIYYSQIVNDFQKGDIAEGYSVSREKKESFPLTVTSAQKNPTAFYLCASRKTLTPPQFFGPGTRLTVL.

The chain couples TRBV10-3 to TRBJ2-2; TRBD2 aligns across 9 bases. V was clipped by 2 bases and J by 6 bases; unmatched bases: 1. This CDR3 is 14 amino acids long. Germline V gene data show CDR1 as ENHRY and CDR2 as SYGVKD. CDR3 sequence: CAISEVAGAGELFF. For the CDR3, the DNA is TGTGCCATCAGTGAGGTAGCGGGAGCCGGGGAGCTGTTTTTT.

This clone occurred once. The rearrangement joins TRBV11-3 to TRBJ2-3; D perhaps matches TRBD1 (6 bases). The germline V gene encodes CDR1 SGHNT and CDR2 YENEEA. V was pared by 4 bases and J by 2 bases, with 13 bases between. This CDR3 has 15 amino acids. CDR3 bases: TGTGCCAGCAGCTCAAAGACAGGACTCACAGATACGCAGTATTTT. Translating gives CASSSKTGLTDTQYF. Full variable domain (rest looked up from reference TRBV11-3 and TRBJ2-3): EAGVVQSPRYKIIEKKQPVAFWCNPISGHNTLYWYLQNLGQGPELLIRYENEEAVDDSQLPKDRFSAERLKGVDSTLKIQPAELGDSAVYLCASSSKTGLTDTQYFGPGTRLTVL.

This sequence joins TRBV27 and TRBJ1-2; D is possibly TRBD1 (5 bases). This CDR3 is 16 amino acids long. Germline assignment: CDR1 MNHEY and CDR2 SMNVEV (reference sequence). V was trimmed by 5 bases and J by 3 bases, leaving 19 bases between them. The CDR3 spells CASSHSSILGDYGYTF. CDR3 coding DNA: TGTGCCAGCAGTCACTCTTCGATCTTGGGGGACTATGGCTACACCTTC.

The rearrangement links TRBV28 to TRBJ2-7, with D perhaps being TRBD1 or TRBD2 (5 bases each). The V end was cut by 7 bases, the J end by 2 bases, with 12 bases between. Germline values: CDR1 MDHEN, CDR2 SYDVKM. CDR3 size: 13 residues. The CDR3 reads CASTRDGPYEQYF. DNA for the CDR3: TGTGCCAGCACCCGGGACGGACCCTACGAGCAGTACTTC.

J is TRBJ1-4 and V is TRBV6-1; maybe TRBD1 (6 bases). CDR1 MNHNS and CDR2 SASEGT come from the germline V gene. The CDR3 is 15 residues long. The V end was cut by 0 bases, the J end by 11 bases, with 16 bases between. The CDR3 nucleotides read TGTGCCAGCAGTGAAGCGGGGGGGCCCGCTACCAAACTGTTTTTT. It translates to CASSEAGGPATKLFF.